Each of the 4 T cell receptor beta chains below was sequenced from the same sample in a study of T-cell reconstitution after alpha-beta-depleted transplantation in children. Preparation of the TCRbeta library used unique molecular identifiers. TCRdb itself ran the PCR reads through MiXCR, one entry per CDR3 protein. The sample lists 530,000 or so distinct CDR3 sequences; roughly a quarter were seen once. Sequenced material: PBMCs, taken before TCRalphabeta/CD19-depleted stem cell transplant. All receptors derive from a boy under two years old with Wiskott-Aldrich syndrome, due to receive a stem cell transplant.

This clonotype was counted a few times. The rearrangement links TRBV20-1 to TRBJ1-3, with D possibly being TRBD1 (6 bases). The V and J ends lost 3 bases and 4 bases respectively, with 13 bases between them. The germline gives CDR1 DFQATT, CDR2 SNEGSKA (reference sequence). This CDR3 is built from 14 residues. CDR3: CSASSAQGGNTIYF. CDR3 sequence (DNA): TGCAGTGCTAGCAGCGCACAGGGAGGAAACACCATATATTTT.

This clonotype was counted between two and nine times. CDR3 sequence reads: CASSPKGLAGVSTDTQYF. The CDR3 DNA reads as TGTGCCAGCAGCCCGAAGGGACTAGCGGGAGTAAGCACAGATACGCAGTATTTT. This rearrangement joins TRBV11-2 to TRBJ2-3; 14 bases map to TRBD2. The CDR3 loop spans 18 amino acids. Per the germline V gene, CDR1 is SGHAT and CDR2 is FQNNGV. After removal of 5 bases from V and 0 bases from J, the junction contained 7 bases not matched to a gene.

This clonotype was detected only a few times. The rearrangement links TRBV3-1 to TRBJ1-1; TRBD1 agrees at 8 bases. V trimming: 2 bases; J trimming: 6 bases; junction bases outside the gene matches: 5. Germline V lookup: CDR1 LGHDT, CDR2 YNNKEL (reference sequence). The CDR3 has 14 residues. The CDR3 is CASSQNRQGPEAFF. CDR3 nucleotides: TGTGCCAGCAGCCAAAATAGACAGGGGCCTGAAGCTTTCTTT.

The chain is built from TRBV30 and TRBJ2-3; D ambiguous. V gave up 3 bases and J gave up 2 bases, with 12 bases separating them. Germline V lookup: CDR1 GTSNPN, CDR2 SVGIG (reference sequence). There are 14 residues in the CDR3. CDR3 coding DNA: TGTGCCTGGAGGACTGGACCGAACACAGATACGCAGTATTTT. Its translation: CAWRTGPNTDTQYF.